This T cell receptor (beta chain) was captured in a study of blood T cell repertoires in COVID-19. Looking at the study overall: Both acute and convalescent COVID-19 samples were obtained from the United States, Italy and Spain.

This CDR3 is 18 amino acids long. The germline V gene encodes CDR1 SGHDN and CDR2 FVKESK. With 3 bases removed from V and 0 bases from J, the gap between germline ends came to 19 bases. The cohort comprised adults aged about 18 to 89 years residing in 20 to 25 US areas. How the authors handled the data: Using reference gene primer amplification, nucleated cell counts were estimated. Measured with immunoSEQ multiplex PCR; TCRdb has only the in-frame clones, and not every one. The DNA was the basis for D and trimming; V, J and clone size are from that table. This sample has roughly 240,000 clones; roughly 89% occur once, and the top ten carry 2.5% to 3%.

The TCR was taken from a woman younger than 45 with acute COVID-19. Sequenced input: PBMCs or T cells enriched from blood (not recorded which). This sequence joins TRBV14 and TRBJ2-3; D is perhaps TRBD2 (6 bases). This CDR3 reads CASSHGEAHPGSTDTQYF. The CDR3 coding sequence is TGTGCCAGCAGCCATGGGGAGGCCCACCCGGGTAGCACAGATACGCAGTATTTT.